A selection of T cell receptor beta chains follows, all from one sample in a study of OX40 agonist ivuxolimab in advanced cancers. Libraries were prepared by immunoSEQ multiplex PCR; TCRdb keeps only in-frame clonotypes and omits some of them. The sample carries about 95,000 clones, around 90% recorded once. The source was CD4+ or CD8+ T cells sorted from blood, collected in a trial of the OX40 agonist ivuxolimab. The receptors were sampled from an adult with an advanced solid tumor such as melanoma, head and neck, liver or kidney cancer. Both conserved end residues are trimmed from each CDR3. The order of the fields is J gene, V gene, CDR3 protein.

>TRBJ2-3|TRBV25-1
ASTPGGLSTDTQY
>TRBJ2-2|TRBV25-1
ASTRDTRTGELF
>TRBJ1-5|TRBV19
ASSMGPRRNYSNQPQH
>TRBJ1-5|TRBV4-1
ASSQGQVSGPQH
>TRBJ1-1|TRBV5-6
ASSNVDRNTEAF
>-|TRBV5-1
ASRPGLALTYEQY
>TRBJ2-6|TRBV7-2
ASSFSYSGANVLT
>TRBJ2-7|TRBV27
ASSLGQGNYEQY
>TRBJ2-2|TRBV7-2
ASSFGTGELF
>TRBJ2-7|TRBV27
ASSLKPQREGSYEQY
>TRBJ1-2|TRBV30
AWSDTYGYT
>TRBJ2-5|TRBV29-1
SVARGSGETQY
>TRBJ2-5|TRBV7-8
ASSPFRILSGRLETQY
>TRBJ1-1|TRBV5-6
ASSSQGLAF
>TRBJ2-7|TRBV21-1
ASSRGEQY
>TRBJ2-1|TRBV10-3
AISEMAGYDEQF
>TRBJ1-1|TRBV29-1
SVEQGATF
>TRBJ2-3|TRBV9
ASSSQLAGADTQY
>TRBJ2-1|TRBV14
ASSQTTSSNEQF
>TRBJ1-3|TRBV9
ASSRDIVTSGNTIY
>TRBJ2-1|TRBV5-1
ASSLVAGLGDEQF
>TRBJ2-3|TRBV27
ASSWGGLFTDTQY
>TRBJ1-4|TRBV10-1
ASSQAGFDEKLF
>TRBJ2-5|TRBV30
AWDRGTETQY
>TRBJ1-5|TRBV5-4
ASSFTGRGDNQPQH
>TRBJ2-3|TRBV6-6
ASSPARSVGTDTQY
>TRBJ2-1|TRBV25-1
ASSESETVRNEQF
>TRBJ2-3|TRBV6-4
ASSDGGRFDTQY
>TRBJ2-7|TRBV6-5
ASSNPTGQQY
>TRBJ1-2|TRBV18
ASSPDILYGYT
>TRBJ2-1|TRBV5-1
ASSLGLAGGWGSYNEQF
>TRBJ2-5|TRBV28
ASSSPGQTQETQY
>TRBJ2-1|TRBV2
ASSQLNEQF